One sample yielded the 23 T cell receptor beta chains listed below, sequenced in a study of CD8+CD57+ T cells in acquired aplastic anemia. Genomic DNA was employed as the template in profiling TCR beta VDJ and CDR3. TCRdb used MiXCR to reprocess the reads, holding one entry per CDR3 protein. The sample has 260,000 or so distinct CDR3 sequences; about 80% are singletons. Patients included in sequencing had previously demonstrated CD8+CD57+ cell expansion by flow cytometry. The sequencing input was sorted CD4+, CD8+, or CD8+CD57+ T cells (not recorded which) from PBMCs. The receptors stem from a human donor with aplastic anemia.

The chain has TRBV7-3 and TRBJ1-1; D uncertain. Germline V gene lookup returns CDR1 SGHTA and CDR2 FQGTGA. Trimming shortened V by 7 bases and J by 6 bases, and 15 bases separated the two germline ends. There are 13 residues in the CDR3. The CDR3 nucleotides are TGTGCCAGCAAGCCGGGGTCGGGCGCTGAAGCTTTCTTT. It translates to CASKPGSGAEAFF.

A remark on this clonotype: Because the CDR3's place on the DNA is in doubt, the DNA is left out and the CDR3 is given as listed by TCRdb. V usage is TRBV7-9 and J usage is TRBJ2-7. The length of the CDR3 is 18 amino acids, counting both ends. Germline CDR1 is SEHNR and CDR2 is FQNEAQ (reference sequence). The CDR3 region is CASSFTTAMSSSSYEQYV.

The chain is built from TRBV5-8 and TRBJ2-1; no clear D. The CDR3 sequence is 13 residues long. The V and J ends lost 0 bases and 11 bases respectively, with 12 bases between them. Germline V gives CDR1 SGHTS, CDR2 YDEGEE. CDR3 sequence: CASSLELQRQQFF. CDR3 nucleotide sequence: TGTGCCAGCAGCTTGGAACTTCAGCGTCAGCAGTTCTTC.

The V call is TRBV5-1, the J call TRBJ2-7, with unresolved D. The germline V and J ends were trimmed by 4 bases and 3 bases, with 17 bases remaining between them. The CDR3 loop spans 15 amino acids. In germline, CDR1 is SGHRS, CDR2 YFSETQ. The DNA of the CDR3 is TGCGCCAGCAGCCAAGATCGGCAGGTTCTCTACGAGCAGTACTTC. It encodes CASSQDRQVLYEQYF.

The J gene is TRBJ1-2, the V gene TRBV20-1; no clear D gene. The germline V gene has CDR1 DFQATT and CDR2 SNEGSKA (reference sequence). The CDR3 totals 12 residues. V lost 6 bases to trimming and J lost 0 bases, with 8 bases between them. CDR3 sequence reads: CSATLSNYGYTF. DNA for the CDR3: TGCAGTGCCACACTATCTAACTATGGCTACACCTTC.

This clonotype was recorded at least ten times. J is TRBJ2-1 and V is TRBV24-1; 7 nucleotides line up with TRBD2. The germline V gene has CDR1 KGHDR and CDR2 SFDVKD. The CDR3 runs to 13 residues. The junction had 4 bases not matched to a gene; V was cut back by 3 bases and J by 9 bases. The CDR3 DNA reads TGTGCCACCAGTGATAATGCGGGGGTTGAGCAGTTCTTC. Encoded protein: CATSDNAGVEQFF.

This clonotype was seen once. At one end, the junction sequence differs from germline, possibly due to a read error. J is TRBJ2-3 and V is TRBV15; 10 nucleotides match TRBD1. This CDR3 contains 16 residues. The germline CDR1 and CDR2 sequences are LNHNV and YYDKDF (reference sequence). DNA for the CDR3: TGTGCCACCAGCACCGGGACAGGGGATCACACCGAGAAGCTGTGTTTT. This translates into CATSTGTGDHTEKLCF. The full variable domain, completed using reference TRBV15 and TRBJ2-3, is DAMVIQNPRYQVTQFGKPVTLSCSQTLNHNVMYWYQQKSSQAPKLLFHYYDKDFNNEADTPDNFQSRRPNTSFCFLDIRSPGLGDTAMYLCATSTGTGDHTEKLCFGPGTRLTVL.

This clonotype came up many times. The rearrangement links TRBV4-2 to TRBJ1-1; no firm D call. V was trimmed by 4 bases and J by 1 base, leaving 13 bases between them. The CDR3 runs 15 residues. In germline, CDR1 is LGHNA, CDR2 YNFKEQ. The DNA of the CDR3 is TGTGCCAGCAGCCCCCTCGGAGGAACGAACACTGAAGCTTTCTTT. Protein product: CASSPLGGTNTEAFF.

This clonotype was detected many times. V gene TRBV19 combines with J gene TRBJ1-1; 12 nucleotides match TRBD1. Germline values: CDR1 LNHDA, CDR2 SQIVND (reference sequence). V lost 10 bases to trimming and J lost 0 bases; unmatched junction nucleotides: 18. The CDR3 loop spans 19 amino acids. CDR3 amino acids: CATKAGTGGYWGMNTEAFF. CDR3 sequence (DNA): TGTGCCACTAAGGCTGGGACAGGGGGCTACTGGGGGATGAACACTGAAGCTTTCTTT.

About this clonotype: The junction departs from germline at one end; a sequencing error may be responsible. The V and J genes are TRBV25-1 and TRBJ2-5, with TRBD2 as a possible D gene (7 bases). The germline V gene encodes CDR1 MGHDK and CDR2 SYGVNS. The CDR3 is made up of 15 amino acids. CDR3 sequence reads: CAISEPPRGGETQYF. In nucleotides, the CDR3 is TGTGCCATCAGTGAGCCGCCGAGGGGGGGGGAGACCCAGTACTTC.

V gene TRBV7-6 combines with J gene TRBJ2-7; D perhaps matches TRBD1 (6 bases). Trimming cost V 0 bases and J 4 bases, with 22 bases left between them. The CDR3 has 18 amino acids. The germline gives CDR1 SGHVS, CDR2 FNYEAQ. CDR3 region: CASSLAPGTKDTQYEQYV. CDR3 nucleotide sequence: TGTGCCAGCAGCTTAGCCCCCGGGACAAAAGACACTCAGTACGAGCAGTACGTC.

As concerns this clonotype: A read error may account for a junction end that differs from germline. This rearrangement joins TRBV9 to TRBJ1-1; D call uncertain. Germline CDR1 reads SGDLS; CDR2 reads YYNGEE. The CDR3 length is 15 residues. The CDR3 spells CASSLDLTMNTEAFF. In DNA form, the CDR3 reads TGTGCCAGCAGCTTAGATCTGACAATGAACACCGAAGCTTTCTTT.

This chain uses TRBV19 with TRBJ2-1; 11 nucleotides match TRBD2. The CDR3 is 16 residues long. The ends lost 1 base at V and 9 bases at J; junction bases unmatched: 8. Germline values: CDR1 LNHDA, CDR2 SQIVND (reference sequence). The CDR3 sequence: CASSIASGGFFSEQFF. In nucleotides, the CDR3 is TGTGCCAGTAGTATAGCTAGCGGGGGGTTTTTCAGTGAGCAGTTCTTC.

This clonotype was detected many times. J is TRBJ2-5 and V is TRBV7-9, with D perhaps matching TRBD1 (5 bases). Germline V CDR1 and CDR2: SEHNR, FQNEAQ (reference sequence). The V end lost 5 bases, the J end lost 5 bases, and 9 bases lay between the germline ends. CDR3 length: 12 residues. The CDR3 region has the DNA TGTGCCAGCAGCGGGGCTAGGGAGACCCAGTACTTC. It encodes CASSGARETQYF. Full variable domain (rest looked up from reference TRBV7-9 and TRBJ2-5): DTGVSQNPRHKITKRGQNVTFRCDPISEHNRLYWYRQTLGQGPEFLTYFQNEAQLEKSRLLSDRFSAERPKGSFSTLEIQRTEQGDSAMYLCASSGARETQYFGPGTRLLVL.

V and J are TRBV7-8 and TRBJ2-3; D unresolved. V gave up 0 bases and J gave up 10 bases, with 14 bases separating them. Germline V CDR1 and CDR2: SGHVS, FQNEAQ. The CDR3 is 14 amino acids. The CDR3 sequence: CASSLAGDAAAQYF. In DNA form, the CDR3 reads TGTGCCAGCAGCTTAGCTGGAGACGCCGCAGCGCAGTATTTT.

The genes are TRBV2 and TRBJ2-7, with D perhaps matching TRBD1 or TRBD2 (5 bases each). The end of the DNA fits TRBJ2-1 better, so the J call may be wrong. This CDR3 has 13 residues. Germline V gives CDR1 SNHLY, CDR2 FYNNEI. CDR3 sequence reads: CASSEGGYHEQFF. CDR3 nucleotide sequence: TGTGCCAGCAGTGAAGGGGGGTATCATGAGCAGTTCTTC.

This chain connects TRBV9 to TRBJ2-3; D tentatively reads TRBD1 or TRBD2 (6 bases each). Germline-derived CDR1 and CDR2 are SGDLS and YYNGEE. V was shortened by 0 bases and J by 0 bases, with 8 bases between the two germline ends. The CDR3 runs to 15 residues. In nucleotides, the CDR3 is TGTGCCAGCAGCGTAGGGGGGGCGAGCACAGATACGCAGTATTTT. It encodes CASSVGGASTDTQYF.

The chain employs TRBV20-1 and TRBJ2-5, with unresolved D. Trimming removed 6 bases from V and 1 base from J, with 6 bases in between. Germline V CDR1 and CDR2: DFQATT, SNEGSKA (reference sequence). The CDR3 sequence is 11 residues long. The CDR3 here is CSAQAQETQYF. CDR3 sequence (DNA): TGCAGTGCCCAGGCCCAAGAGACCCAGTACTTC.

The rearrangement links TRBV7-8 to TRBJ1-1; possible D gene TRBD1, 5 bases. This CDR3 comprises 17 residues. Germline V gene sequence: CDR1 SGHVS, CDR2 FQNEAQ. V was shortened by 5 bases and J by 6 bases, with 25 bases between the two germline ends. The CDR3 region is CASSPAGIGDLESEAFF. The CDR3 DNA is TGTGCCAGCAGCCCCGCCGGGATAGGGGATTTGGAATCTGAAGCTTTCTTT.

Regarding this clonotype: As the CDR3 is not closed by the conserved phenylalanine or tryptophan, this likely results from a read error. No DNA is shown, since the ends of the CDR3 on it are uncertain; the CDR3 is the one TCRdb lists. This chain's CDR3 is CASSLGVAGTYEQ. V gene TRBV7-2 combines with J gene TRBJ1-2. Germline V gene lookup returns CDR1 SGHTA and CDR2 FQGNSA. The CDR3 spans 13 residues, counting both ends.

The table lists this clonotype with many counts. This sequence joins TRBV5-8 and TRBJ1-1, with D hard to call. The CDR3 consists of 12 residues. Germline-derived CDR1 and CDR2 are SGHTS and YDEGEE. The germline V and J ends were trimmed by 3 bases and 4 bases, with 7 bases remaining between them. The CDR3 DNA reads TGTGCCAGCAGCTACCTAGGCACTGAAGCTTTCTTT. Amino acid sequence: CASSYLGTEAFF.

Notes on this clonotype: The missing conserved phenylalanine or tryptophan at the end of this CDR3 makes a read error likely. The DNA is left out, because the CDR3 cannot be placed on it with certainty; the CDR3 is given as TCRdb lists it. The J gene is TRBJ1-2, the V gene TRBV7-8. From its first to its last residue, the CDR3 has 13 amino acids. Germline CDR1 is SGHVS and CDR2 is FQNEAQ. This chain's CDR3 is CASSFGGGSGTTY.

A few counts support this clonotype. This chain joins TRBV24-1 and TRBJ1-1; the D is unclear. Germline loops: CDR1 KGHDR, CDR2 SFDVKD. V shed 9 bases and J shed 1 base, with 14 bases lying between them. This CDR3 is 14 amino acids long. The CDR3 region has the DNA TGTGCCACCCGCCACTCGGAAACGAACACTGAAGCTTTCTTT. Its protein is CATRHSETNTEAFF.